The sequence of this T cell receptor (beta chain) was determined in a study of cytomegalovirus exposure and HLA in healthy donors. Looking at the study overall: Within an early data release were 80 million to 90 million unique TCRs drawn from HLA-typed donors. Across 350 to 500 genotyped donors, 81% landed in the Caucasian-associated ancestry cluster.

In the PCR, 60 Vbeta and 13 Jbeta primers were used. Libraries were prepared by immunoSEQ multiplex PCR; TCRdb keeps only in-frame clonotypes and omits some of them. The table shows 75,000 to 100,000 clones, with around 74% occurring only once. In germline, CDR1 is SGHTA, CDR2 FQGTGA. The CDR3 loop spans 13 amino acids. The ends were cut back, 2 bases at V and 5 bases at J, with 9 bases in the middle. This rearrangement joins TRBV7-3 to TRBJ2-5; D is uncertain. The clonotype comes from a woman in her 70s in good health and CMV-seropositive. The sample comprised PBMCs. CDR3 DNA sequence: TGTGCCAGCAGCTTATGGGCCCGGGAGACCCAGTACTTC. Amino acid sequence: CASSLWARETQYF.